These 19 T cell receptor beta chains were sequenced from one sample in a study of OX40 agonist ivuxolimab in advanced cancers. To prepare the library, the immunoSEQ multiplex PCR assay was applied. Entries here come from immuneACCESS through TCRdb and include only in-frame sequences with V and J called. Some clones fail to appear in such tables; in the studies checked, an unresolved V gene covers under half of the shortfall, and the cause of the remainder is unknown. The sample yields over 50,000 clones; approximately 77% were counted once. The ten largest clones represent under 0.6% of the sample. The material was CD4+ or CD8+ T cells sorted from blood, obtained in a trial of the OX40 agonist ivuxolimab. These receptors were taken from an adult with an advanced solid tumor such as melanoma, head and neck, liver or kidney cancer.

This clone was seen just once. CDR3: CASSQETGTDTQYF. CDR3 coding DNA: TGCGCCAGCAGCCAAGAGACAGGGACAGATACGCAGTATTTT. J is TRBJ2-3 and V is TRBV4-3; 7 nucleotides agree with TRBD1. Germline V gene data show CDR1 as LGHNA and CDR2 as YSLEER. V shed 0 bases and J 3 bases; nucleotides not matched to a gene: 0. This CDR3 comprises 14 residues.

This sequence joins TRBV18 and TRBJ1-1, with 10 bases fitting TRBD1. Germline-derived CDR1 and CDR2 are KGHSH and LQKENI. The CDR3 spans 15 residues. The ends lost 4 bases at V and 3 bases at J; junction bases unmatched: 5. The CDR3 DNA reads TGTGCCAGCTCACTCCGGACAGGGGGGGACACTGAAGCTTTCTTT. This gives the protein CASSLRTGGDTEAFF.

This clone occurred a few times. J is TRBJ1-2 and V is TRBV4-1; TRBD1 matches 8 bases. CDR3 size: 16 residues. Germline CDR1 is MGHRA and CDR2 is YSYEKL. Losses at the gene ends were 1 base for V and 6 bases for J; bases not matched to a gene: 10. The DNA of the CDR3 is TGCGCCAGCAGCCAAGGCCTACAGGGGGGGAGAGATGGCTACACCTTC. It yields the protein CASSQGLQGGRDGYTF.

The chain couples TRBV7-8 to TRBJ2-3, with 11 bases lining up with TRBD2. V lost 4 bases, J lost 1 base, and 16 bases stayed unmatched. The CDR3 loop spans 20 amino acids. Per germline, CDR1 SGHVS and CDR2 FQNEAQ. In DNA, the CDR3 is TGTGCCAGCAGCTACCTAAATTTAAGACTAGCGGGAAGGGGCACAGATACGCAGTATTTT. The encoded protein is CASSYLNLRLAGRGTDTQYF.

The chain couples TRBV5-4 to TRBJ1-2; 8 bases agree with TRBD1. Trimming removed 1 base from V and 5 bases from J; junction bases left unmatched: 7. This CDR3 region has 15 residues. Germline loops: CDR1 SGHNT, CDR2 YYREEE (reference sequence). In DNA, the CDR3 is TGTGCCAGCAGCTTGCCTGTACAGGGGGGATATGGCTACACCTTC. This gives the protein CASSLPVQGGYGYTF.

The chain combines TRBV25-1 with TRBJ2-3; either TRBD1 or TRBD2 may supply D (5 bases each). In germline, CDR1 is MGHDK, CDR2 SYGVNS. Deletions cut 1 base from V and 0 bases from J, with 5 bases between. There are 14 residues in the CDR3. In nucleotides, the CDR3 is TGTGCCAGCAGTGAATGGGACAGCACAGATACGCAGTATTTT. It codes for CASSEWDSTDTQYF. Full variable domain (missing parts from reference TRBV25-1 and TRBJ2-3): EADIYQTPRYLVIGTGKKITLECSQTMGHDKMYWYQQDPGMELHLIHYSYGVNSTEKGDLSSESTVSRIRTEHFPLTLESARPSHTSQYLCASSEWDSTDTQYFGPGTRLTVL.

The rearrangement links TRBV2 to TRBJ2-7; the D is unclear. Trimming pared 6 bases from V and 3 bases from J, leaving 6 bases between. This CDR3 is built from 11 residues. Germline V gives CDR1 SNHLY, CDR2 FYNNEI. The CDR3: CASREIYEQYF. DNA of the CDR3: TGTGCCAGCAGGGAAATCTACGAGCAGTACTTC.

The genes are TRBV11-2 and TRBJ2-5; 9 bases match TRBD1. Germline-derived CDR1 and CDR2 are SGHAT and FQNNGV. The CDR3 spans 15 residues. V lost 3 bases, J lost 4 bases, and 6 bases stayed unmatched. Written as DNA, the CDR3 is TGTGCCAGCAGCTTCCGGGGACAGGGTAGAGAGACCCAGTACTTC. This encodes CASSFRGQGRETQYF.

This chain joins TRBV28 and TRBJ2-5; no clear D gene. Per germline, CDR1 MDHEN and CDR2 SYDVKM. V was trimmed by 4 bases and J by 3 bases, leaving 6 bases between them. This CDR3 comprises 12 residues. The CDR3 nucleotides read TGTGCCAGCAGTTATGGGGAAGAGACCCAGTACTTC. Protein sequence: CASSYGEETQYF.

This chain uses TRBV5-5 with TRBJ2-7, with D perhaps TRBD1 (6 bases). V lost 4 bases to trimming and J lost 3 bases, with 20 bases between them. Germline lookup yields CDR1 SGHKS and CDR2 YYEKEE (reference sequence). The CDR3 contains 16 residues. The CDR3 spells CASSTAPRGRIYEQYF. CDR3 DNA sequence: TGTGCCAGCAGCACAGCCCCCAGGGGCAGAATCTACGAGCAGTACTTC.

The chain employs TRBV18 and TRBJ1-2, with a possible D match to TRBD1 (5 bases). V lost 3 bases and J 2 bases, leaving 19 bases between the germline ends. The CDR3 spans 17 residues. The germline CDR1 and CDR2 sequences are KGHSH and LQKENI. Written as DNA, the CDR3 is TGTGCCAGCTCACCCCTGTCCGTCGGGGCCCGAAACTATGGCTACACCTTC. It yields the protein CASSPLSVGARNYGYTF.

The chain has TRBV11-1 and TRBJ2-7, with D tentatively TRBD1 (5 bases). This CDR3 region has 16 residues. V was cut by 4 bases and J by 3 bases, with 19 bases left in between. Per the germline V gene, CDR1 is SGHAT and CDR2 is FQDESV (reference sequence). This CDR3 is CASSSSRVGNIYEQYF. In DNA form, the CDR3 reads TGTGCCAGCAGCTCGTCCAGGGTAGGGAACATCTACGAGCAGTACTTC.

The chain employs TRBV6-5 and TRBJ1-4; no clear D. The CDR3 has 14 amino acids. Per the germline V gene, CDR1 is MNHEY and CDR2 is SVGAGI. The V gene lost 8 bases and the J gene lost 4 bases, with 14 bases spanning the gap. The CDR3 nucleotides read TGTGCCAGCGCAAAGGGCGAAGTTAATGAAAAACTGTTTTTT. This gives the protein CASAKGEVNEKLFF.

The chain joins TRBV9 to TRBJ2-1; 7 positions match TRBD2. CDR3 length: 16 amino acids. The germline CDR1 and CDR2 sequences are SGDLS and YYNGEE. Losses at the gene ends were 4 bases for V and 5 bases for J; bases not matched to a gene: 12. The CDR3 loop is CASSPRTSTGHNEQFF. Written as DNA, the CDR3 is TGTGCCAGCAGCCCCCGGACTAGTACAGGCCACAATGAGCAGTTCTTC.

V usage is TRBV6-6 and J usage is TRBJ2-1, with TRBD2 matching 10 bases. This CDR3 is 15 amino acids long. Germline loops: CDR1 MNHNY, CDR2 SVGAGI (reference sequence). Unmatched junction bases numbered 6, after V lost 4 bases and J lost 6 bases. The CDR3 spells CASSSWLAGANEQFF. In nucleotides, the CDR3 is TGTGCCAGCAGTTCCTGGCTAGCGGGAGCCAATGAGCAGTTCTTC.

As concerns this clone: The sample contains more than one DNA sequence encoding this CDR3. This sequence joins TRBV4-2 and TRBJ2-2; a weak D match, TRBD1 (6 bases). There are 16 residues in the CDR3. V shed 1 base and J shed 4 bases, with 13 bases lying between them. The germline CDR1 and CDR2 sequences are LGHNA and YNFKEQ. CDR3 coding DNA: TGTGCCAGCAGCCAAGCCCGAGGGGGTGGCACCGGGGAGCTGTTTTTT. Its translation is CASSQARGGGTGELFF.

The chain recombines TRBV28 with TRBJ2-2; D possibly corresponds to TRBD2 (6 bases). This CDR3 has 15 residues. The V gene lost 5 bases and the J gene lost 4 bases, with 14 bases spanning the gap. The germline V gene has CDR1 MDHEN and CDR2 SYDVKM. The CDR3 sequence: CASSRPGEATGELFF. The CDR3 DNA is TGTGCCAGCAGTCGGCCGGGGGAGGCCACCGGGGAGCTGTTTTTT. Full variable domain (remainder filled in from reference TRBV28 and TRBJ2-2): DVKVTQSSRYLVKRTGEKVFLECVQDMDHENMFWYRQDPGLGLRLIYFSYDVKMKEKGDIPEGYSVSREKKERFSLILESASTNQTSMYLCASSRPGEATGELFFGEGSRLTVL.

The rearrangement links TRBV5-1 to TRBJ2-7; 8 bases agree with TRBD1. This CDR3 comprises 14 residues. Germline CDR1 is SGHRS and CDR2 is YFSETQ. V lost 1 base to trimming and J lost 1 base; unmatched junction nucleotides: 1. This CDR3 is CASSLWTGSYEQYF. The CDR3 coding sequence is TGCGCCAGCAGCTTGTGGACAGGGTCCTACGAGCAGTACTTC.

This chain connects TRBV11-1 to TRBJ2-7; tentative D call: TRBD2 (6 bases). Germline lookup yields CDR1 SGHAT and CDR2 FQDESV (reference sequence). The CDR3 totals 15 residues. With 1 base removed from V and 5 bases from J, the gap between germline ends came to 15 bases. The chain's CDR3 is CASSLGGLTRHEQYF. The CDR3 bases are TGTGCCAGCAGCTTAGGGGGCCTGACTAGACACGAGCAGTACTTC.